The sample holds one count of the clone carrying this T cell receptor beta chain. The sample belongs to a study of shared clonotypes between healthy human individuals. For each subset, genomic DNA was distributed in equal portions over several immunoSEQ plates. Profiling relied on immunoSEQ multiplex PCR, and the TCRdb table lists in-frame clones only, not all of them. The sample records about 100,000 clones, about 70% being singletons. The CDR3 covers 15 residues. Between the trimmed V and J ends, which lost 2 bases and 1 base, there was a span of 11 bases. Germline lookup yields CDR1 KGHSH and CDR2 LQKENI.

The V and J genes are TRBV18 and TRBJ1-1; D ambiguous. This TCR derives from a man aged 30 to 39 in good health. Specimen: memory CD8+ T cells sorted from blood. Subset given: CD45RO+ cells pooled with CCR7-negative TemRA cells. The DNA of the CDR3 is TGTGCCAGCTCACCAGAGTTAGGTAGGAACACTGAAGCTTTCTTT. Its translation: CASSPELGRNTEAFF. Using reference TRBV18 and TRBJ1-1 for the parts outside the CDR3, the full variable domain is NAGVMQNPRHLVRRRGQEARLRCSPMKGHSHVYWYRQLPEEGLKFMVYLQKENIIDESGMPKERFSAEFPKEGPSILRIQQVVRGDSAAYFCASSPELGRNTEAFFGQGTRLTVV.